The subject of this entry is one T cell receptor (beta chain). The data are from a study of blood T cell repertoires in COVID-19. The overall study: Sample material is recorded as cDNA or gDNA derived from T cells, B-cell-depleted T cells, or PBMCs.

The table came from immunoSEQ multiplex PCR; TCRdb's copy has only in-frame clones and leaves some out. The data contain approximately 260,000 clones, roughly four fifths of them singletons. What was sequenced was peripheral blood. The receptor was isolated from a woman aged 80 or older with acute or convalescent COVID-19.

The CDR3, as DNA: TGTGCCTGGAGTGTTTCTGTGCGGGGGGCCCAGCCCCAGCATTTT. It is translated as CAWSVSVRGAQPQHF. The chain carries TRBV30 and TRBJ1-5; the D gene is possibly TRBD1 (6 bases). Trimming stripped 0 bases from V and 7 bases from J, with 16 bases between. The CDR3 extends over 15 amino acids. Germline CDR1 reads GTSNPN; CDR2 reads SVGIG (reference sequence).